The 4 T cell receptor beta chains listed next were all sequenced from one sample in a study of blood T cell repertoires in COVID-19. TCRdb's table, derived via immunoSEQ multiplex PCR, lists solely in-frame clones and lacks some. Of under 250,000 clones detected, over 80% appear once; the ten largest clones hold about 4%. The sample taken for sequencing was PBMCs or T cells enriched from blood (not recorded which). The receptors were sampled from a woman between 25 and 40 years old who had been exposed to COVID-19.

This clone has a handful of counts. J is TRBJ1-3 and V is TRBV28; D remains ambiguous. V was cut by 1 base and J by 1 base, with 14 bases left in between. Germline lookup yields CDR1 MDHEN and CDR2 SYDVKM. The CDR3 extends over 17 amino acids. The CDR3 spells CASSLLGSFLSGNTIYF. The CDR3 bases are TGTGCCAGCAGTTTATTGGGCAGCTTCCTATCTGGAAACACCATATATTTT.

The V gene is TRBV7-9, the J gene TRBJ1-2; 11 nucleotides match TRBD1. This CDR3 comprises 14 residues. Germline CDR1 SEHNR, CDR2 FQNEAQ (reference sequence). The V and J ends lost 5 bases and 7 bases, in that order; junction bases with no gene match: 6. The CDR3 DNA follows: TGTGCCAGCAGCCAACAGGACAGGGGGCTTGGCTACACCTTC. This codes for CASSQQDRGLGYTF. Filled out from reference TRBV7-9 and TRBJ1-2, the complete variable domain reads DTGVSQNPRHKITKRGQNVTFRCDPISEHNRLYWYRQTLGQGPEFLTYFQNEAQLEKSRLLSDRFSAERPKGSFSTLEIQRTEQGDSAMYLCASSQQDRGLGYTFGSGTRLTVV.

The chain recombines TRBV5-1 with TRBJ2-2; the D gene is possibly TRBD2 (5 bases). V was pared by 0 bases and J by 5 bases, with 11 bases between. The CDR3 has 15 amino acids. The germline V gene encodes CDR1 SGHRS and CDR2 YFSETQ. Here the CDR3 DNA reads TGCGCCAGCAGCTTGGAGCGGATTGGAACCGGGGAGCTGTTTTTT. Protein: CASSLERIGTGELFF.

This clone occurred a few times. The chain joins TRBV16 to TRBJ1-1; D perhaps matches TRBD1 (6 bases). CDR1 is KGHSY, CDR2 FQNENV, per germline. The CDR3 runs to 14 residues. V lost 4 bases and J 1 base, leaving 10 bases between the germline ends. This CDR3 reads CASSPTRGNTEAFF. CDR3 coding DNA: TGTGCCAGCAGCCCCACCAGGGGGAACACTGAAGCTTTCTTT.